This record concerns one TCR beta chain sequence. Its antigen is as yet unknown. This entry is derived from a study of cytomegalovirus exposure and HLA in healthy donors. Whole-study results and caveats: Investigators reported 150 to 200 TCR beta chains as tied to cytomegalovirus.

Healthy individuals who donated bone marrow served as the donors. The primer mix had 60 Vbeta and 13 Jbeta primers. Data came from immunoSEQ multiplex PCR; TCRdb stores just in-frame clones and leaves some out. The repertoire holds 75,000 to 100,000 clones, 60% to 75% seen once, with approximately 3% in the top ten. This CDR3 region has 13 residues. Trimming removed 7 bases from V and 5 bases from J, with 18 bases in between. Per germline, CDR1 SQVTM and CDR2 ANQGSEA. V is TRBV29-1 and J is TRBJ2-7; a weak D match, TRBD1 (7 bases). The TCR originated in a man between 60 and 75 years old in good health and CMV-seronegative. The sequenced sample was PBMCs. CDR3 protein: CSALQGRLDEQYF. DNA of the CDR3: TGCAGCGCACTACAGGGGAGGCTCGACGAGCAGTACTTC.